This T cell receptor beta chain was profiled in a study of cytomegalovirus exposure and HLA in healthy donors. Comment on this clone: The antigen is not known.

V was cut by 4 bases and J by 3 bases, with 9 bases left in between. Germline V CDR1 and CDR2: LNHDA, SQIVND (reference sequence). CDR3 length equals 13 residues. Vbeta (60) and Jbeta (13) primers were used in the PCR. TCRdb's copy holds only in-frame clones and misses some; the assay was immunoSEQ multiplex PCR. Of roughly 230,000 clones detected, about 77% appear once; the ten largest clones hold approximately 0.47%. General study results and limits: Association of a missense DCLRE1C variant with TCR beta V- and J-gene trimming was reported in a later analysis. Using a false discovery rate of 0.05, a later analysis showed that around 16,000 TCR beta sequences were associated with HLA alleles. In vitro experiments confirmed that three CMV-associated chains were specific for CMV antigens.

The V and J genes are TRBV19 and TRBJ2-5; the D is unclear. The source material was PBMCs. This receptor was identified in a boy younger than 18 in good health and CMV-seronegative. This CDR3 is CASSRYSKETQYF. CDR3 sequence (DNA): TGTGCCAGTAGTAGGTACAGTAAAGAGACCCAGTACTTC.